This paragraph covers one T cell receptor (beta chain) sequence. Primed by a sample-barcoded 5' primer and a J-beta primer mix, a second PCR proceeded for about 6 to 11 cycles. Every cDNA molecule carried a tag from a template-switch adaptor bearing 12 random nucleotides. TCRdb reprocessed the 5' RACE reads with MiXCR, giving one entry per CDR3 protein. The sample includes some 860,000 distinct CDR3 sequences, 56% of them seen just once. This specimen belongs to a study of blood T cells in healthy people across ages. The V gene lost 0 bases and the J gene lost 2 bases, with 13 bases spanning the gap. Germline V gene lookup returns CDR1 LGHNA and CDR2 YSLEER. The CDR3 contains 16 residues. Russia was home to the donors, healthy Caucasian individuals aged 6 to 90.

V is TRBV4-3 and J is TRBJ2-5; no clear D gene. Source material: blood. The clonotype was recovered from a man aged 35-49 years in good health. As DNA, the CDR3 is TGCGCCAGCAGCCAAGATAATTCTTTAGGACAAGAGACCCAGTACTTC. The encoded protein is CASSQDNSLGQETQYF.